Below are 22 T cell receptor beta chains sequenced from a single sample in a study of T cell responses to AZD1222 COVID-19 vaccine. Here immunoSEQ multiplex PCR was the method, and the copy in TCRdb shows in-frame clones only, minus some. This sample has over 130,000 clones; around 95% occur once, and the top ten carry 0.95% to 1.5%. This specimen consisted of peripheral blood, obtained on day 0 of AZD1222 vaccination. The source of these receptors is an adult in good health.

The CDR3 protein is CASLDSNYGYTF. CDR3 nucleotides: TGTGCCAGTCTAGACTCTAACTATGGCTACACCTTC. This chain links TRBV6-5 with TRBJ1-2; no clear D gene. Germline-derived CDR1 and CDR2 are MNHEY and SVGAGI. CDR3 length: 12 amino acids. V was pared by 9 bases and J by 0 bases, with 8 bases between.

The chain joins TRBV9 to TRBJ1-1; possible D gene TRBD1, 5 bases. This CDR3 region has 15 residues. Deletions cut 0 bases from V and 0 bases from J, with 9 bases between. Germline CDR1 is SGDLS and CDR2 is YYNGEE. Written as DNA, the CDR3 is TGTGCCAGCAGCGTAGTTGACAGCGTGAACACTGAAGCTTTCTTT. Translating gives CASSVVDSVNTEAFF. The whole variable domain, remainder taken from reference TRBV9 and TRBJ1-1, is DSGVTQTPKHLITATGQRVTLRCSPRSGDLSVYWYQQSLDQGLQFLIQYYNGEERAKGNILERFSAQQFPDLHSELNLSSLELGDSALYFCASSVVDSVNTEAFFGQGTRLTVV.

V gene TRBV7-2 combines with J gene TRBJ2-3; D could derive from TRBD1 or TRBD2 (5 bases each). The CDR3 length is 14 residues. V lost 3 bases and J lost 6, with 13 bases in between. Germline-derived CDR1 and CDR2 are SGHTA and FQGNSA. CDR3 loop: CASSFTKGPDTQYF. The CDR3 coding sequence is TGTGCCAGCAGCTTCACTAAGGGACCCGATACGCAGTATTTT. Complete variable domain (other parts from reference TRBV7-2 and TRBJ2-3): GAGVSQSPSNKVTEKGKDVELRCDPISGHTALYWYRQSLGQGLEFLIYFQGNSAPDKSGLPSDRFSAERTGGSVSTLTIQRTQQEDSAVYLCASSFTKGPDTQYFGPGTRLTVL.

CDR3 protein: CASSSFGNTIYF. As DNA, the CDR3 is TGTGCCAGCAGTAGTTTTGGAAACACCATATATTTT. The chain combines TRBV6-5 with TRBJ1-3; D unresolved. This CDR3 spans 12 amino acids. V shed 5 bases and J shed 3 bases, with 5 bases lying between them. CDR1 is MNHEY, CDR2 SVGAGI, per germline.

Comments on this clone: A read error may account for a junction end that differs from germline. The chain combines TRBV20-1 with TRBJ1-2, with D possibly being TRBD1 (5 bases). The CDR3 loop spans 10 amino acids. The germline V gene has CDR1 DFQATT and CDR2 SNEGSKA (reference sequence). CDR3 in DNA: TGCAGTGCCCTGGGGGGGGACCAATCCTTC. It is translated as CSALGGDQSF.

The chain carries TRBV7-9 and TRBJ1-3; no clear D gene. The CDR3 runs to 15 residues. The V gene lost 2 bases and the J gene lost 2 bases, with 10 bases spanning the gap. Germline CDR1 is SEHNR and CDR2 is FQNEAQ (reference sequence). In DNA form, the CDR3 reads TGTGCCAGCAGCTTATTCCGTTCTCCTGGAAACACCATATATTTT. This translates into CASSLFRSPGNTIYF.

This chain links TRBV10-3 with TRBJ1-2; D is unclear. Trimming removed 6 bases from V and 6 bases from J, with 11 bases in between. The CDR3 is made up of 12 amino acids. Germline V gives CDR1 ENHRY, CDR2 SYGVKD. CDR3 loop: CAIRDRWDGYTF. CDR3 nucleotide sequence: TGTGCCATCAGGGACCGTTGGGATGGCTACACCTTC.

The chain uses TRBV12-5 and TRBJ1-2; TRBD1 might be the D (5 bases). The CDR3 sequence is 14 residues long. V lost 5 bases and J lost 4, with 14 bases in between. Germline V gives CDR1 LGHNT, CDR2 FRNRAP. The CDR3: CASGRDGTVYGYTF. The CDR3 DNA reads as TGTGCTAGTGGTCGGGATGGGACGGTCTATGGCTACACCTTC. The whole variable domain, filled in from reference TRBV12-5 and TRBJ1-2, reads DARVTQTPRHKVTEMGQEVTMRCQPILGHNTVFWYRQTMMQGLELLAYFRNRAPLDDSGMPKDRFSAEMPDATLATLKIQPSEPRDSAVYFCASGRDGTVYGYTFGSGTRLTVV.

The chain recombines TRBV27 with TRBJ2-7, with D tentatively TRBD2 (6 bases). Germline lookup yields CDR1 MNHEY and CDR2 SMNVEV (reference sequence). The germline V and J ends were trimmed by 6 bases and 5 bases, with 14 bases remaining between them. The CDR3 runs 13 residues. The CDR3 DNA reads TGTGCCAGCAGGAAGACGGGGAGGCACGAGCAGTACGTC. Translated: CASRKTGRHEQYV.

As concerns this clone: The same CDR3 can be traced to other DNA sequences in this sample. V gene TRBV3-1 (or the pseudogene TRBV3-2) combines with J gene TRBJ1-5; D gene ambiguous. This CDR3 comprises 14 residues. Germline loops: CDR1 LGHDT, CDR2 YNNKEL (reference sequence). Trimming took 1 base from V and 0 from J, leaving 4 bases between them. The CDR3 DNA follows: TGTGCCAGCAGCCAAGGGTATAGCAATCAGCCCCAGCATTTT. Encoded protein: CASSQGYSNQPQHF.

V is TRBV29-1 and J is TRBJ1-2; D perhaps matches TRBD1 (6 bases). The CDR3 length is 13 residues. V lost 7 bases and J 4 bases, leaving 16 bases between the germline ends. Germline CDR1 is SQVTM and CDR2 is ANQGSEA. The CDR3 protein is CSAHVGTSYGYTF. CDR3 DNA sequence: TGCAGCGCCCACGTGGGGACAAGCTATGGCTACACCTTC.

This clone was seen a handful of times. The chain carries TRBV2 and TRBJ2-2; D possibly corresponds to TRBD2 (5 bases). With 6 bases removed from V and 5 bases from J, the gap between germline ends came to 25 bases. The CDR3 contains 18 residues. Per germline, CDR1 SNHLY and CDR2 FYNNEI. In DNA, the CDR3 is TGTGCCAGCAGAGGGTCCAAGCTAGCAATTGTTTATACCGGGGAGCTGTTTTTT. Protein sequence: CASRGSKLAIVYTGELFF.

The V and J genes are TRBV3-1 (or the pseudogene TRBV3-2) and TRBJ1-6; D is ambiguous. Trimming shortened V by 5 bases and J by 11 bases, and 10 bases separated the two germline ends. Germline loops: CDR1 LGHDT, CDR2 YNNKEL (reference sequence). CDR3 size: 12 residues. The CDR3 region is CASSVSLAPLHF. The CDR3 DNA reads TGTGCCAGCAGCGTGAGTCTGGCACCCCTCCACTTT.

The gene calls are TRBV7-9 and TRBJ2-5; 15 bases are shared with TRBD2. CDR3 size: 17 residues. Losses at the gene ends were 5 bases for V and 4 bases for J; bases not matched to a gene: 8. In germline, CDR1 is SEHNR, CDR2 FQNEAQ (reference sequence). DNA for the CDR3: TGTGCCAGCAGCCCTCCGGGACTAGCGGGGGGAGGAGAGACCCAGTACTTC. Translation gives CASSPPGLAGGGETQYF.

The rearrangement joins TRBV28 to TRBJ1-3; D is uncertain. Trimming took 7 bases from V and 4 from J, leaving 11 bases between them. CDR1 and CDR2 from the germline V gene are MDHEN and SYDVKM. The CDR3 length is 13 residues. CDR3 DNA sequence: TGTGCCAGCACAACCGCGTGGGGAAACACCATATATTTT. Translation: CASTTAWGNTIYF.

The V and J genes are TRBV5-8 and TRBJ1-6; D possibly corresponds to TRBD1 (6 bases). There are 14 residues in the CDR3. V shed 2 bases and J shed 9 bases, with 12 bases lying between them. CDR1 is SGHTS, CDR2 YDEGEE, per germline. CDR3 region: CASSFGGRISPLHF. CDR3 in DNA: TGTGCCAGCAGCTTTGGGGGGCGCATTTCACCCCTCCACTTT.

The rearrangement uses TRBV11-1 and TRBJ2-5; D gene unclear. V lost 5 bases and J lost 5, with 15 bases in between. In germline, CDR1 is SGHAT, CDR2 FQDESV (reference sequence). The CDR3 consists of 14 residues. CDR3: CASSPPSQWETQYF. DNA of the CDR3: TGTGCCAGCAGCCCTCCCTCTCAGTGGGAGACCCAGTACTTC. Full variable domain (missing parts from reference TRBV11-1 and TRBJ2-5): EAEVAQSPRYKITEKSQAVAFWCDPISGHATLYWYRQILGQGPELLVQFQDESVVDDSQLPKDRFSAERLKGVDSTLKIQPAELGDSAMYLCASSPPSQWETQYFGPGTRLLVL.

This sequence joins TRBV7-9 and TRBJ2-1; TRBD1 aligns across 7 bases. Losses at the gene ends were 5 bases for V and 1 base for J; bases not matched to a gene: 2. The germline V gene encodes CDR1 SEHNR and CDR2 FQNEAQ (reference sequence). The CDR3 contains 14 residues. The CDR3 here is CASSRDSSYNEQFF. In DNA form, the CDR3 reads TGTGCCAGCAGCCGGGACAGTTCCTACAATGAGCAGTTCTTC.

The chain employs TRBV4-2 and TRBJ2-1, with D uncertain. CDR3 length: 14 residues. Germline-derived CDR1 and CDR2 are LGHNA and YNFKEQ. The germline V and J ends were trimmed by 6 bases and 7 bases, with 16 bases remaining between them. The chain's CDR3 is CASSRDSVANEQFF. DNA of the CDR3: TGTGCCAGCAGTCGAGACTCGGTTGCTAATGAGCAGTTCTTC.

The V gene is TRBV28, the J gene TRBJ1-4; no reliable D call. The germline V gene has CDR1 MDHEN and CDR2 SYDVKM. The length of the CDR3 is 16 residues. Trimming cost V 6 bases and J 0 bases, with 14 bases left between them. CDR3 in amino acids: CASSSPPGATNEKLFF. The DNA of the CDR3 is TGTGCCAGCAGCTCCCCTCCCGGTGCAACTAATGAAAAACTGTTTTTT.

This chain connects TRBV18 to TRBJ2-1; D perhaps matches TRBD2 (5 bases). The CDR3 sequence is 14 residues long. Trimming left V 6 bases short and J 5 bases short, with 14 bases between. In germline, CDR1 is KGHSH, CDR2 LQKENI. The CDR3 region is CASSVNLADNEQFF. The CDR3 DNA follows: TGTGCCAGCTCCGTAAATCTAGCTGACAATGAGCAGTTCTTC.

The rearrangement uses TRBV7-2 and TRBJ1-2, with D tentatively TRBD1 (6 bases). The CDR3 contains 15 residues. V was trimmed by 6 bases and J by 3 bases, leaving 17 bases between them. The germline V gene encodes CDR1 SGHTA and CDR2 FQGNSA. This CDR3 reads CASRLSTGRDYGYTF. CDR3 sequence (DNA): TGTGCCAGCAGACTTAGCACAGGGAGGGACTATGGCTACACCTTC.